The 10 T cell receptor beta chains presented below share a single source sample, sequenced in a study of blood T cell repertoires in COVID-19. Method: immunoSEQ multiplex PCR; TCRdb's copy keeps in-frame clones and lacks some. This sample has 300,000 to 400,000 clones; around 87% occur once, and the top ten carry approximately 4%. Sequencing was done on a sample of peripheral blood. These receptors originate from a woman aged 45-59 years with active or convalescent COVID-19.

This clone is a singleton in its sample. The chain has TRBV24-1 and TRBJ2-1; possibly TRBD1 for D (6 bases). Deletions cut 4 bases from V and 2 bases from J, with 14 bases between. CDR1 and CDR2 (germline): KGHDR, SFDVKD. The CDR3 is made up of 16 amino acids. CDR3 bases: TGTGCCACCAGTGACCGTAAGGGGGTAACCTACAATGAGCAGTTCTTC. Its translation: CATSDRKGVTYNEQFF.

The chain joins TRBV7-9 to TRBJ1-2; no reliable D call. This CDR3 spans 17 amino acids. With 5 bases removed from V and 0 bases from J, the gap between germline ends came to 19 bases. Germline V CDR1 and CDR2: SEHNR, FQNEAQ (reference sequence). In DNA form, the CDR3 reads TGTGCCAGCAGCGTCGGACTCTCGAAGGAGGCTAACTATGGCTACACCTTC. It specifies CASSVGLSKEANYGYTF.

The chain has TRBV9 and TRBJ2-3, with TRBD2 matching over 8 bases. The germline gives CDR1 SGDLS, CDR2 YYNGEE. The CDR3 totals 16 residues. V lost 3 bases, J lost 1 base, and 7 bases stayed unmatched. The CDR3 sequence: CASSGTGGPGTDTQYF. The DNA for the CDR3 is TGTGCCAGCAGCGGGACGGGGGGGCCCGGCACAGATACGCAGTATTTT.

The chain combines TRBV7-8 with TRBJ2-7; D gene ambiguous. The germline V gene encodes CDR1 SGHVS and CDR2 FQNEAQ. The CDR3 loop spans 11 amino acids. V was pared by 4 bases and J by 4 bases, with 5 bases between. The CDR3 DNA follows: TGTGCCAGCAGCTCCACTTACGAGCAGTACTTC. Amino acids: CASSSTYEQYF.

The CDR3 DNA sequence: TGTGCCAGCAGGGCGGAGAAACTCGCCTATGGCTACACCTTC. As protein: CASRAEKLAYGYTF. The chain carries TRBV25-1 and TRBJ1-2, with D hard to call. This CDR3 contains 14 residues. Deletions cut 6 bases from V and 4 bases from J, with 15 bases between. Germline V gene data show CDR1 as MGHDK and CDR2 as SYGVNS.

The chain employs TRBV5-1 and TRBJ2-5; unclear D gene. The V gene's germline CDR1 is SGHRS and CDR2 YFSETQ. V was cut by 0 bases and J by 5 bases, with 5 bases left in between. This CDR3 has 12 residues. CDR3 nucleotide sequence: TGCGCCAGCAGCTTGGCCTCGGAGACCCAGTACTTC. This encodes CASSLASETQYF.

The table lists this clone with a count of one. The CDR3 sequence: CAISEHSGGAYEQYF. The CDR3 DNA reads as TGTGCCATCAGTGAACATAGCGGGGGGGCTTACGAGCAGTACTTC. V is TRBV10-3 and J is TRBJ2-7, with TRBD2 matching 11 bases. The ends lost 3 bases at V and 4 bases at J; junction bases unmatched: 5. The length of the CDR3 is 15 residues. From germline, CDR1 is ENHRY and CDR2 SYGVKD.

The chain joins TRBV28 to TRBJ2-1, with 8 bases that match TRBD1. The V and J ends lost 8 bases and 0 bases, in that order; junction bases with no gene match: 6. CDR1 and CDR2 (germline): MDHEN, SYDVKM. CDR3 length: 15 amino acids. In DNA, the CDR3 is TGTGCCAGCCTCAGGGGGCGAGTCTCCTACAATGAGCAGTTCTTC. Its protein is CASLRGRVSYNEQFF.

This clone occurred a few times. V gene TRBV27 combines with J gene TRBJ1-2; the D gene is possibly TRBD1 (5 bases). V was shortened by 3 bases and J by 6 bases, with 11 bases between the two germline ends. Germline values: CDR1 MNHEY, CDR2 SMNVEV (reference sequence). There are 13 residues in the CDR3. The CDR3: CASSLSAGHGYTF. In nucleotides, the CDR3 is TGTGCCAGCAGTTTGTCGGCAGGGCATGGCTACACCTTC.

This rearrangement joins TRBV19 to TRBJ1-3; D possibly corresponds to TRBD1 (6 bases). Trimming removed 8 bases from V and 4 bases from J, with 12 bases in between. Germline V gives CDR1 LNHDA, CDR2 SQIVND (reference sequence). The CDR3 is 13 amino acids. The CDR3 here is CASQQGSGNTIYF. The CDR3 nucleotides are TGTGCCAGTCAACAGGGTTCCGGAAACACCATATATTTT.